This T cell receptor (beta chain) was identified during a study of blood T cell repertoires in COVID-19. V lost 0 bases and J 5 bases, leaving 10 bases between the germline ends. Germline V gives CDR1 LGHNA, CDR2 YSLEER. The CDR3 has 15 residues. Sequenced by immunoSEQ multiplex PCR; TCRdb stores in-frame clones only, minus some. The sample shows just over 300,000 clones, approximately 90% of them seen only once. This TCR was sampled from a woman in her thirties or forties who had recovered from COVID-19. The J gene is TRBJ1-4, the V gene TRBV4-3; D may be TRBD1 (6 bases). The sample consisted of PBMCs or T cells enriched from blood (not recorded which). CDR3 nucleotides: TGCGCCAGCAGCCAAGAAGAACAGGGAAATGAAAAACTGTTTTTT. Amino acid sequence: CASSQEEQGNEKLFF.